The present T cell receptor (beta chain) was sequenced within a study of liver allograft versus peripheral blood T cells. The overall study: Graft-liver T cell receptor repertoires were compared against recipient peripheral blood repertoires.

A single record per CDR3 protein comes from TCRdb applying MiXCR to the reads. The sample yields about 5,600 distinct CDR3 sequences, 13% to 15% seen once. By its share, this clonotype is medium-sized. This TCR derives from a human patient who had a liver transplant. Some T cells may have come from the graft donor.

For the CDR3, the DNA is TGTGCCAGCTCAACCTATAGCGGGGGGGCTCCCCCCGGGGAGCTGTTTTTT. Amino acid sequence: CASSTYSGGAPPGELFF. The chain carries TRBV18 and TRBJ2-2; 11 bases match TRBD2. The CDR3 is 17 amino acids. V was pared by 5 bases and J by 6 bases, with 11 bases of the junction left unmatched. CDR1 and CDR2 (germline): KGHSH, LQKENI.